This record covers a single TCR beta chain. Its matching antigen is unknown. Germline V lookup: CDR1 LNHDA, CDR2 SQIVND (reference sequence). CDR3 length equals 11 residues. The ends were cut back, 4 bases at V and 10 bases at J, with 9 bases in the middle. The sample is drawn from a study of cytomegalovirus exposure and HLA in healthy donors. 60 Vbeta and 13 Jbeta primers were used in PCR. Authors' analysis steps: The authors later counted roughly 77 million unique TCR beta chains, 9.5 million to 13 million of them shared. Assay used: immunoSEQ multiplex PCR; TCRdb lists only in-frame clones, some missing. The DNA gave D and trimming, while V, J and clone size come from that table. The sample holds around 160,000 clones; 60% to 80% are singletons and the top ten take 6.5% to 7%. The study, taken as a whole, reports: Equally common other TCR beta chains were less clonally expanded than HLA-associated ones, a later analysis found. Both high specificity and high sensitivity reportedly marked the classifier's diagnosis of cytomegalovirus status. Several of the most significant clusters appeared, in a later analysis, to be linked to common viral pathogens.

The sample taken for sequencing was PBMCs. The chain has TRBV19 and TRBJ2-3; D gene unclear. The TCR comes from a woman between 40 and 55 years old in good health and CMV-seropositive. In nucleotides, the CDR3 is TGTGCCAGTAGTAACCCGTCGGCGCAGTATTTT. It translates to CASSNPSAQYF.